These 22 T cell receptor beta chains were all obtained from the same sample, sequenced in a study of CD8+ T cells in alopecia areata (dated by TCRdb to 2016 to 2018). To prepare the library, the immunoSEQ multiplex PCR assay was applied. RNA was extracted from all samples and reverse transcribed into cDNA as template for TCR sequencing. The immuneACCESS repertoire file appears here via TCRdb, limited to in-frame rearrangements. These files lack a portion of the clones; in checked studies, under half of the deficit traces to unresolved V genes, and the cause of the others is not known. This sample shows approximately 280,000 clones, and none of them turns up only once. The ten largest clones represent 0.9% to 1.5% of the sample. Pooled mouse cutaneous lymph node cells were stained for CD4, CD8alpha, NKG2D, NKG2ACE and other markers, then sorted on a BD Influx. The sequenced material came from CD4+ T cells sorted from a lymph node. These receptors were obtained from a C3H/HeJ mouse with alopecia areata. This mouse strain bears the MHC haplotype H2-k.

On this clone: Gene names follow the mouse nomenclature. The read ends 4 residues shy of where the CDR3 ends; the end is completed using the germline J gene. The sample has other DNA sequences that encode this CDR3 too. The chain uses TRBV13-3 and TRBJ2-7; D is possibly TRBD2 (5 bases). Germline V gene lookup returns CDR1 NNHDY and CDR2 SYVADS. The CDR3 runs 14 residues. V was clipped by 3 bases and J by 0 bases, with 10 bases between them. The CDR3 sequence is CASSGLGSSYEQYF. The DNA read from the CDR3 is TGTGCCAGCAGTGGATTGGGGAGCTCCTAT.

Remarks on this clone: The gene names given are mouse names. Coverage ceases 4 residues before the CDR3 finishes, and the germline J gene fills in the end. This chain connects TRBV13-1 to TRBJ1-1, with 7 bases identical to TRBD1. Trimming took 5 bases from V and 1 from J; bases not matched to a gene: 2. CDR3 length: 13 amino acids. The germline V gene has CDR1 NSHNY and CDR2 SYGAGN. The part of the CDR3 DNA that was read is TGTGCCAGCAGCTACAGGGGAAACACA. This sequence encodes CASSYRGNT. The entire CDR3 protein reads CASSYRGNTEVFF.

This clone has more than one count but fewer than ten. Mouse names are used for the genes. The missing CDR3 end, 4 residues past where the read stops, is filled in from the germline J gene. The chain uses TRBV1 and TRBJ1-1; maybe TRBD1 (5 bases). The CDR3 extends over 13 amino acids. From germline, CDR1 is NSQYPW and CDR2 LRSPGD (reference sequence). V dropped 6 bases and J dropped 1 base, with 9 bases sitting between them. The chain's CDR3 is CTCRGQLNTEVFF. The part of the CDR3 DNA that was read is TGCACCTGCAGAGGACAACTAAACACA.

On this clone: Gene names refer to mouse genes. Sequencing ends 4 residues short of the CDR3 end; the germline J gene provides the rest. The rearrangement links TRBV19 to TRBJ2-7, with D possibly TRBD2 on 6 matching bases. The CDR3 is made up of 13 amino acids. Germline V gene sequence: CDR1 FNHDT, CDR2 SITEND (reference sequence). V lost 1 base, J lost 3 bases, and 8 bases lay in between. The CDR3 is CASSIPGVYEQYF. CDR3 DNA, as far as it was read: TGTGCCAGCAGTATACCTGGGGTCTAT.

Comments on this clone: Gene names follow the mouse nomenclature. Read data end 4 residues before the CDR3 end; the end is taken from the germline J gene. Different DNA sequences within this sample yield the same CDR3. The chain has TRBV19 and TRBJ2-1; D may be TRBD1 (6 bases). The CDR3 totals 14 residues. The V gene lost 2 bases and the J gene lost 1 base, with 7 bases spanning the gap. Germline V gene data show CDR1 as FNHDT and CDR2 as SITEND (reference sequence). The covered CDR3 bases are TGTGCCAGCAGTATCAGGGGCAACTATGCT. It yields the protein CASSIRGNYA. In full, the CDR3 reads CASSIRGNYAEQFF.

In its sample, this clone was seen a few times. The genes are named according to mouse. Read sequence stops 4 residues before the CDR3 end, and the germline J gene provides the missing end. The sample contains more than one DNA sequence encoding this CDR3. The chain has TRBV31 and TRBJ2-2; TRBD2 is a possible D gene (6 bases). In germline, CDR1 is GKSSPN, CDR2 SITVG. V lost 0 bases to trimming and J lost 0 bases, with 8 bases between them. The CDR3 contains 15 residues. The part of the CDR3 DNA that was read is TGTGCCTGGAGTCTGGGGGGAACAAACACCGGG. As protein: CAWSLGGTNTG. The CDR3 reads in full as CAWSLGGTNTGQLYF.

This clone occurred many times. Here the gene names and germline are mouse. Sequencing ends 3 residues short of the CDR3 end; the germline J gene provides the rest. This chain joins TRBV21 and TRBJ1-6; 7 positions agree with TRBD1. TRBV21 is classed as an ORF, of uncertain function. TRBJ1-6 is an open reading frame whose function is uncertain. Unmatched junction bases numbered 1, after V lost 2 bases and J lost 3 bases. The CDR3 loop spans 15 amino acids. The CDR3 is CASSQTGVYNSPLYF. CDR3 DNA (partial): TGTGCTAGCAGTCAAACAGGGGTCTATAATTCGCCC.

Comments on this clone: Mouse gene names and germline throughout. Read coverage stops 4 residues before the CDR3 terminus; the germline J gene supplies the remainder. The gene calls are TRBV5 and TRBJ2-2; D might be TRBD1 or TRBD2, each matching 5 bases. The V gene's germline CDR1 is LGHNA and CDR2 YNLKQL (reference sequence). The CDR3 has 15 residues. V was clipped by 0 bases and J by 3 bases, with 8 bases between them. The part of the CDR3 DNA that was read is TGTGCCAGCAGCCAAGAGGGGGACGACACCGGG. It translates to CASSQEGDDTG. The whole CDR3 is CASSQEGDDTGQLYF.

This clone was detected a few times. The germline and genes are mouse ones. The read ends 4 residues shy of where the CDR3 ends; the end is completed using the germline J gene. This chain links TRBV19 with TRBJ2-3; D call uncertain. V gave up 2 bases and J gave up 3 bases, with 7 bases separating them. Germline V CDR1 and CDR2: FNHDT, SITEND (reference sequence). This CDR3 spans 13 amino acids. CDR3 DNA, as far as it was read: TGTGCCAGCAGTATGGTCTGGGCAGAA. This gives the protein CASSMVWAE. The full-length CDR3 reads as CASSMVWAETLYF.

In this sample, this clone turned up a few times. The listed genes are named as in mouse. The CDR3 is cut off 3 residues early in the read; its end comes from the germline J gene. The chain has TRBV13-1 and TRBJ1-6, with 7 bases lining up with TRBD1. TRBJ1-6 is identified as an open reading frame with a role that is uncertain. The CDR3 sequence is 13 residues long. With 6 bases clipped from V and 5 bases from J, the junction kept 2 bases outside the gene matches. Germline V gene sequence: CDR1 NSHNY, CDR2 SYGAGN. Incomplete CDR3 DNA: TGTGCCAGCAAAACAGGGGATAATTCGCCC. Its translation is CASKTGDNSP. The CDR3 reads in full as CASKTGDNSPLYF.

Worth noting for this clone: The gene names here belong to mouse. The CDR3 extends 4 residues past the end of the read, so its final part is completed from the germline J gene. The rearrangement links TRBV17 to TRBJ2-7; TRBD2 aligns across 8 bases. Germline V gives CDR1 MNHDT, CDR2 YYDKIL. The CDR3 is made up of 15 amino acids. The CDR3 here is CASSRDPVGGYEQYF. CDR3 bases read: TGTGCTAGCAGTAGAGATCCGGTGGGGGGGTAT.

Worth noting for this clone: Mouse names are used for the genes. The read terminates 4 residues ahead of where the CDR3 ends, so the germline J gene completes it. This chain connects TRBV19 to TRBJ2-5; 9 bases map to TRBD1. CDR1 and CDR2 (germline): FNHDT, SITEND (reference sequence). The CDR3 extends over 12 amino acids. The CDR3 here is CASSGQGDTQYF. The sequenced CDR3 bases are TGTGCCAGCAGTGGACAGGGGGAC.

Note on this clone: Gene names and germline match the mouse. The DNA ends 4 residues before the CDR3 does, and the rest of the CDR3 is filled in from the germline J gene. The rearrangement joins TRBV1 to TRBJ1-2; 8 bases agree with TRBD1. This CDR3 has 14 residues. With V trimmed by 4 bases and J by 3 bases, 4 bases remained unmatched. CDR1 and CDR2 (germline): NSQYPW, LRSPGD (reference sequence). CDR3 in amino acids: CTCSDGQGDSDYTF. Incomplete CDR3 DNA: TGCACCTGCAGTGACGGACAGGGCGACTCC.

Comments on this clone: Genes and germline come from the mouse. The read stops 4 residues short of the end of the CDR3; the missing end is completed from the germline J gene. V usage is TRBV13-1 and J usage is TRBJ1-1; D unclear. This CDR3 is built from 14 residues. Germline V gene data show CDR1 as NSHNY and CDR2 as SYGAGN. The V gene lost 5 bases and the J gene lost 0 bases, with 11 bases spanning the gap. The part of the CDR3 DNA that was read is TGTGCCAGCAGGATGATGGGGACAAACACA. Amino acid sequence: CASRMMGTNT. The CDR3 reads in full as CASRMMGTNTEVFF.

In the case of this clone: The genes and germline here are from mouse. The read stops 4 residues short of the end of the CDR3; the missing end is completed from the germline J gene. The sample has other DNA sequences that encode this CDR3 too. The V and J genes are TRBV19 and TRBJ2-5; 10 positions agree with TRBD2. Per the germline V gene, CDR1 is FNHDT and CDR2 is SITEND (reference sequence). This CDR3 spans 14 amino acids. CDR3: CASSIGLGEDTQYF. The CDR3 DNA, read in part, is TGTGCCAGCAGTATCGGACTGGGGGAAGAC.

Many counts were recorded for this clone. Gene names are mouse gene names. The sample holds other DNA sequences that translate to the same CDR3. Partial CDR3 DNA: TGCACCTGCAGTGCAGCTGGGGGTGCAGAA. Translating it yields CTCSAAGGAE. The complete CDR3 reads CTCSAAGGAETLYF. The chain links TRBV1 to TRBJ2-3, with D possibly being TRBD2 (6 bases). The missing CDR3 end, 4 residues past where the read stops, is filled in from the germline J gene. Germline assignment: CDR1 NSQYPW and CDR2 LRSPGD (reference sequence). Trimming left V 1 base short and J 1 base short, with 6 bases between. The CDR3 length is 14 residues.

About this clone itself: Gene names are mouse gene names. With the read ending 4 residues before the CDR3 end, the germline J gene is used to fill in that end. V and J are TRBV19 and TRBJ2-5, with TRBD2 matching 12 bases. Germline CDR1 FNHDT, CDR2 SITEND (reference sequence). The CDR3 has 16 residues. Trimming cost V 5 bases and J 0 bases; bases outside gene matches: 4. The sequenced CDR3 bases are TGTGCCAGCAGCAGGGACTGGGGGGTTAACCAAGAC. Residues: CASSRDWGVNQD. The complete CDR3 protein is CASSRDWGVNQDTQYF.

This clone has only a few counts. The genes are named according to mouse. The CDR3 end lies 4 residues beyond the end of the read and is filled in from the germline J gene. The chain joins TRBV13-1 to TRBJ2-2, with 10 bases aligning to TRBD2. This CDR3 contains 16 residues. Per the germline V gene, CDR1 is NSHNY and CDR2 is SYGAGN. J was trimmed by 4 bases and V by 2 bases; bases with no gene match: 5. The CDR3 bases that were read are TGTGCCAGCAGTGACCCTGGACTGGGGGCCACCGGG. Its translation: CASSDPGLGATG. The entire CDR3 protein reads CASSDPGLGATGQLYF.

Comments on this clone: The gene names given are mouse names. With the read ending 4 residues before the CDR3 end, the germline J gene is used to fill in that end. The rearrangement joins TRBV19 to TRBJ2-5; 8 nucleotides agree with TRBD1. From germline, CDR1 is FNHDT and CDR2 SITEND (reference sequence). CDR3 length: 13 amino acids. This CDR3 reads CASSPTGEDTQYF. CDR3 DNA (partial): TGTGCCAGCAGCCCGACAGGGGAAGAC.

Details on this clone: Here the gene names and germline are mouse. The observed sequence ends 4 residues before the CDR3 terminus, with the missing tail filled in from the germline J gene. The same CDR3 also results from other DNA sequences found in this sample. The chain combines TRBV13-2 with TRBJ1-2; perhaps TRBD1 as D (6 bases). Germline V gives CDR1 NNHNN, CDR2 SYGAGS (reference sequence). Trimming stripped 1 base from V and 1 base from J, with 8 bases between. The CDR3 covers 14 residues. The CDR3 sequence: CASGDRGRNSDYTF. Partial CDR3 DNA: TGTGCCAGCGGTGATAGGGGGAGAAACTCC.

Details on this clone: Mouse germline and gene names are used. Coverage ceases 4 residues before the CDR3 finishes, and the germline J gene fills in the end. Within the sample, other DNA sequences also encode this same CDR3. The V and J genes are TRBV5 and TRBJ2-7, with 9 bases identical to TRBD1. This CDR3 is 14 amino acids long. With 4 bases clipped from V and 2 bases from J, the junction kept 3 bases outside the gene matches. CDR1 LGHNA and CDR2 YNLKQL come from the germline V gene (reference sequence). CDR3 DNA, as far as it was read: TGTGCCAGCAGCCCCAGACAGGGGGCCTAT. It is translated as CASSPRQGAY. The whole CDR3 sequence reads CASSPRQGAYEQYF.

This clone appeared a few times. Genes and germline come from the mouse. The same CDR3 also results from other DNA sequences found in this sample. CDR3 region: CAWTGSSYEQYF. Incomplete CDR3 DNA: TGTGCCTGGACTGGGAGCTCCTAT. The chain combines TRBV31 with TRBJ2-7; weak D call: TRBD2 (5 bases). The CDR3 is cut off 4 residues early in the read; its end comes from the germline J gene. The CDR3 length is 12 residues. Germline V gene data show CDR1 as GKSSPN and CDR2 as SITVG. The V end lost 4 bases, the J end lost 0 bases, and 7 bases lay between the germline ends.